The 3 T cell receptor beta chains below were found in one sample sequenced in a study of blood T cell repertoires in COVID-19. TCRdb's table, derived via immunoSEQ multiplex PCR, lists solely in-frame clones and lacks some. The sample records under 250,000 clones, approximately 85% being singletons. The sequencing input was peripheral blood. These receptors came from a woman aged 65 to 85 with acute or convalescent COVID-19.

The chain joins TRBV10-3 to TRBJ2-1; 10 bases are a match to TRBD1. Germline-derived CDR1 and CDR2 are ENHRY and SYGVKD. J gave up 8 bases and V 4 bases, and 5 bases lay outside the gene matches. The CDR3 loop spans 14 amino acids. The CDR3 DNA reads as TGTGCCATCAGTGGGACAGGGGGGAGCGATGAGCAGTTCTTC. Translation gives CAISGTGGSDEQFF.

In its sample, this clone was seen a few times. The chain employs TRBV30 and TRBJ1-4, with D possibly being TRBD1 (6 bases). The CDR3 is 16 residues long. With 3 bases removed from V and 0 bases from J, the gap between germline ends came to 14 bases. CDR1 is GTSNPN, CDR2 SVGIG, per germline (reference sequence). The CDR3 DNA reads TGTGCCTGGAGGGGGACACGCATTACAACTAATGAAAAACTGTTTTTT. This codes for CAWRGTRITTNEKLFF.

The chain carries TRBV10-3 and TRBJ1-5, with a possible D match to TRBD1 (6 bases). Germline assignment: CDR1 ENHRY and CDR2 SYGVKD. V was cut by 10 bases and J by 1 base, with 23 bases left in between. The CDR3 covers 17 residues. The CDR3 DNA is TGTGCCACCCTAAAAGGACAGCAAGGAGTGAGCAATCAGCCCCAGCATTTT. Its translation: CATLKGQQGVSNQPQHF.